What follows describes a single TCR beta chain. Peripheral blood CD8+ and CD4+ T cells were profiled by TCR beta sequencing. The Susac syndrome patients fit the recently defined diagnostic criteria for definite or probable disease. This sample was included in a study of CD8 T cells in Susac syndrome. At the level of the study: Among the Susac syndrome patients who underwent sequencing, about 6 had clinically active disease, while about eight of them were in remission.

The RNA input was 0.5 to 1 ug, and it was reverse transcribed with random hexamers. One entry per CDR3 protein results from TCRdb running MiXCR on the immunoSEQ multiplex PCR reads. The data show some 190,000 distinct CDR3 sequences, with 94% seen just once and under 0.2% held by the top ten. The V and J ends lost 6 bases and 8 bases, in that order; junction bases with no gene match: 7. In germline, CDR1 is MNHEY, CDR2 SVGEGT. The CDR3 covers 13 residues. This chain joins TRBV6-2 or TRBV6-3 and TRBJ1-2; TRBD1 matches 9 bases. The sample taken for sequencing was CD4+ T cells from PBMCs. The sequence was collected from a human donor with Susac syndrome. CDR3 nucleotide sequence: TGTGCCAGCAGCGGCAGGGGACAGGGAGGCTACACCTTC. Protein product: CASSGRGQGGYTF.